Listed here is a single T cell receptor (beta chain). The sample originates from a study of blood T cell repertoires in COVID-19. Study background: From T cells, B-cell-depleted T cells, or PBMCs came the material, which was cDNA or gDNA.

Original data processing: Nucleated cell counts were estimated from reference gene primer amplification. The protocol was immunoSEQ multiplex PCR, while the TCRdb copy is restricted to in-frame clones and leaves out a portion. That table supplies the V and J calls and clone size; D and trimming were determined from the DNA. Here the sample spans about 210,000 clones, 88% being singletons. Sequencing was performed on peripheral blood. This receptor was identified in a man between 65 and 79 years old with acute or convalescent COVID-19.

The CDR3 here is CASSFGQHGNTIYF. CDR3 nucleotides: TGCGCCAGCAGCTTTGGGCAGCACGGAAACACCATATATTTT. The chain has TRBV5-1 and TRBJ1-3, with D hard to call. The length of the CDR3 is 14 residues. Germline loops: CDR1 SGHRS, CDR2 YFSETQ. The V end lost 2 bases, the J end lost 4 bases, and 10 bases lay between the germline ends.